This T cell receptor beta chain is drawn from a study of shared clonotypes between healthy human individuals. With respect to this clone: The antigen remains unidentified.

Measured with immunoSEQ multiplex PCR; TCRdb has only the in-frame clones, and not every one. The repertoire holds 110,000 or so clones, with 65% to 75% as singletons. With V trimmed by 4 bases and J by 2 bases, 6 bases remained unmatched. Germline CDR1 and CDR2: SGHTS and YDEGEE. This CDR3 is built from 15 residues. Whole-study results and caveats: A few donors showed sharing of approximately 5% of naive CD4 clonotypes.

Everyone who donated was a Caucasian adult who lived in Nashville, Tennessee. This TCR was sampled from a woman aged 30 to 39 in good health. V is TRBV5-8 and J is TRBJ2-7; 10 nucleotides align to TRBD1. Sequencing was carried out using memory CD8+ T cells sorted from blood. Subset described: CD45RO+ cells pooled with CCR7-negative TemRA cells. Written as DNA, the CDR3 is TGTGCCAGCAGCCAAGTCGGGACAGGGGCCTACGAGCAGTACTTC. Encoded protein: CASSQVGTGAYEQYF.